This TCR beta chain was captured by sequencing in a study of cytomegalovirus exposure and HLA in healthy donors. Study conclusions and caveats: An ancestry cluster, one associated with Asian ancestry, reportedly showed fewer N-insertions than the approximately 670-donor mean in a later analysis.

Healthy bone marrow donors supplied every sample. The PCR had 60 Vbeta and 13 Jbeta primers. This table comes from immunoSEQ multiplex PCR, and its TCRdb copy is limited to in-frame clones, with some not included. The sample yields roughly 100,000 clones, more than 60% seen once. V was cut by 6 bases and J by 3 bases, with 14 bases left in between. CDR3 length equals 14 residues. Germline V CDR1 and CDR2: SNHLY, FYNNEI. Only a few counts were recorded for this clone. Its cognate antigen is unknown. Sequencing used PBMCs. V is TRBV2 and J is TRBJ2-5; no firm D call. The sequence was collected from a woman in her thirties or forties in good health and CMV-seropositive. The CDR3 sequence is CASRTTHSEETQYF. The CDR3 DNA follows: TGTGCCAGCAGGACGACCCACAGTGAAGAGACCCAGTACTTC.